The 22 T cell receptor beta chains reported below all come from one sample, sequenced in a study of T cell responses to AZD1222 COVID-19 vaccine. Some clones are missing from TCRdb's copy, which holds only in-frame ones; the method was immunoSEQ multiplex PCR. The top ten hold roughly 4.3% of the sample, which has about 110,000 clones, more than 70% seen once. The sequencing here drew on peripheral blood, taken 28 days after the second AZD1222 dose. The receptors come from an adult who received the AZD1222 COVID-19 vaccine.

The chain carries TRBV27 and TRBJ1-5, with 7 bases that match TRBD1. The V and J ends lost 5 bases and 6 bases, in that order; junction bases with no gene match: 7. CDR3 size: 14 residues. In germline, CDR1 is MNHEY, CDR2 SMNVEV (reference sequence). The CDR3: CASSPHRGGQPQHF. The CDR3 region has the DNA TGTGCCAGCAGTCCCCACAGGGGAGGTCAGCCCCAGCATTTT.

V usage is TRBV4-2 and J usage is TRBJ2-7, with a possible D match to TRBD2 (6 bases). Germline assignment: CDR1 LGHNA and CDR2 YNFKEQ. The CDR3 totals 17 residues. Deletions cut 1 base from V and 2 bases from J, with 18 bases between. CDR3 region: CASSQGLAEVKPYEQYF. CDR3 nucleotides: TGTGCCAGCAGCCAAGGGTTAGCGGAAGTCAAACCCTACGAGCAGTACTTC.

The rearrangement links TRBV6-5 to TRBJ2-1; D possibly corresponds to TRBD2 (7 bases). V gave up 2 bases and J gave up 3 bases, with 11 bases separating them. The germline CDR1 and CDR2 sequences are MNHEY and SVGAGI. CDR3 size: 15 residues. The CDR3 nucleotides are TGTGCCAGCAGTTACGGGGGGGGCGGCTACAATGAGCAGTTCTTC. This translates into CASSYGGGGYNEQFF.

The chain recombines TRBV5-8 with TRBJ1-2, with a weak D call TRBD1 (5 bases). The germline CDR1 and CDR2 sequences are SGHTS and YDEGEE. Between the trimmed V and J ends, which lost 5 bases and 8 bases, there was a span of 16 bases. The CDR3 is made up of 13 amino acids. The CDR3 loop reads CASSLPQGRGYTF. CDR3 nucleotides: TGTGCCAGCAGTCTTCCTCAGGGTAGAGGCTACACCTTC.

The chain recombines TRBV12-3 or TRBV12-4 with TRBJ2-1; D is uncertain. V gave up 6 bases and J gave up 6 bases, with 6 bases separating them. CDR3 length: 11 residues. CDR3 region: CASRGSNEQFF. The CDR3 DNA is TGTGCCAGCAGGGGAAGCAATGAGCAGTTCTTC.

Within the sample, this clone is medium-sized. The chain links TRBV7-6 to TRBJ2-5; D call uncertain. The CDR3 has 14 amino acids. CDR1 is SGHVS, CDR2 FNYEAQ, per germline. V gave up 1 base and J gave up 2 bases, with 8 bases separating them. CDR3 sequence: CASSLGRAQETQYF. Here the CDR3 DNA reads TGTGCCAGCAGCTTAGGAAGAGCGCAAGAGACCCAGTACTTC.

V usage is TRBV13 and J usage is TRBJ2-7; 8 positions match TRBD2. The CDR3 length is 15 residues. Germline CDR1 and CDR2: PRHDT and FYEKMQ (reference sequence). The V gene end was trimmed by 4 bases and the J gene end by 4 bases; junction bases not matched to a gene: 9. Here the CDR3 reads CASSSRGAGGYEQYF. The CDR3 region has the DNA TGTGCCAGCAGCTCCAGAGGCGCGGGAGGTTACGAGCAGTACTTC.

This chain connects TRBV6-2 or TRBV6-3 to TRBJ1-1; 8 bases align to TRBD1. This CDR3 comprises 13 residues. Germline V gene lookup returns CDR1 MNHEY and CDR2 SVGEGT. The V segment lost 5 bases and the J segment 8 bases; nucleotides outside the gene matches: 7. DNA of the CDR3: TGTGCCAGCAGTGACGGCGGACAGGGAGAAGCTTTCTTT. It translates to CASSDGGQGEAFF.

The chain is built from TRBV4-1 and TRBJ1-5; 9 bases align to TRBD1. J lost 5 bases, V lost 3 bases, and 5 bases had no gene match. CDR1 is MGHRA, CDR2 YSYEKL, per germline. The CDR3 is 15 residues long. This CDR3 is CASSHRQGVDQPQHF. CDR3 coding DNA: TGCGCCAGCAGCCACCGACAGGGGGTCGATCAGCCCCAGCATTTT.

The V gene is TRBV4-3, the J gene TRBJ2-5; a possible D gene is TRBD2 (5 bases). This CDR3 is built from 13 residues. V dropped 1 base and J dropped 3 bases, with 6 bases sitting between them. Germline V gene lookup returns CDR1 LGHNA and CDR2 YSLEER. The CDR3 DNA is TGCGCCAGCAGCCAAGCGGAGGAAGAGACCCAGTACTTC. Translating it yields CASSQAEEETQYF.

The chain has TRBV21-1 and TRBJ1-3; TRBD1, as called in the table, went unchecked against the DNA. TRBV21-1 is noted as a pseudogene. There are 14 residues in the CDR3. The CDR3 nucleotides read TGTGCCAGCAGCACAGGGGCTTTGGGAAACACCATATATTTT. This codes for CASSTGALGNTIYF.

The V gene is TRBV28, the J gene TRBJ1-1, with D unresolved. Trimming removed 6 bases from V and 4 bases from J, with 3 bases in between. The CDR3 totals 10 residues. The V gene's germline CDR1 is MDHEN and CDR2 SYDVKM. CDR3 residues: CASSGTEAFF. The CDR3 DNA follows: TGTGCCAGCAGCGGCACTGAAGCTTTCTTT.

The rearrangement links TRBV5-5 to TRBJ1-5; 8 bases match TRBD1. V gave up 4 bases and J gave up 4 bases; unmatched junction bases: 13. The CDR3 has 17 residues. Germline values: CDR1 SGHKS, CDR2 YYEKEE (reference sequence). The CDR3 bases are TGTGCCAGCAGCCCGTACTTGCAGGGGGCAGGGAATCAGCCCCAGCATTTT. Its protein is CASSPYLQGAGNQPQHF.

This clone was detected only a few times. J is TRBJ2-3 and V is TRBV6-2 or TRBV6-3; D unclear. CDR1 MNHEY and CDR2 SVGEGT come from the germline V gene. The CDR3 covers 15 residues. The V gene lost 3 bases and the J gene lost 6 bases, with 16 bases spanning the gap. In DNA, the CDR3 is TGTGCCAGCAGTTATGCAATCGAAGGGTCGGATACGCAGTATTTT. It translates to CASSYAIEGSDTQYF.

This clone was detected only once. Within the sample, other DNA sequences also encode this same CDR3. The rearrangement joins TRBV18 to TRBJ1-5; D not certain. The CDR3 totals 14 residues. Germline CDR1 KGHSH, CDR2 LQKENI. V lost 3 bases to trimming and J lost 2 bases, with 8 bases between them. CDR3: CASSPGTGNQPQHF. CDR3 in DNA: TGTGCCAGCTCACCCGGAACAGGCAATCAGCCCCAGCATTTT. Full variable domain (missing parts from reference TRBV18 and TRBJ1-5): NAGVMQNPRHLVRRRGQEARLRCSPMKGHSHVYWYRQLPEEGLKFMVYLQKENIIDESGMPKERFSAEFPKEGPSILRIQQVVRGDSAAYFCASSPGTGNQPQHFGDGTRLSIL.

This sequence joins TRBV6-5 and TRBJ2-7; 7 positions match TRBD1. Germline loops: CDR1 MNHEY, CDR2 SVGAGI. J gave up 5 bases and V 2 bases, and 3 bases lay outside the gene matches. The CDR3 length is 13 residues. CDR3 in amino acids: CASSYTGTDEQYF. DNA of the CDR3: TGTGCCAGCAGTTACACCGGGACAGACGAGCAGTACTTC.

This chain connects TRBV28 to TRBJ1-1; D might be TRBD1 (6 bases). In germline, CDR1 is MDHEN, CDR2 SYDVKM. V was clipped by 6 bases and J by 1 base, with 12 bases between them. This CDR3 comprises 14 residues. Written as DNA, the CDR3 is TGTGCCAGCAGGCCTCGGGGGGCGAACACTGAAGCTTTCTTT. It specifies CASRPRGANTEAFF.

The chain combines TRBV19 with TRBJ1-2; 11 bases are a match to TRBD1. In germline, CDR1 is LNHDA, CDR2 SQIVND (reference sequence). V was pared by 0 bases and J by 7 bases, with 7 bases of the junction left unmatched. This CDR3 comprises 16 residues. Here the CDR3 reads CASSIDRKDRGLGYTF. DNA for the CDR3: TGTGCCAGTAGTATAGATCGTAAGGACAGGGGGCTTGGCTACACCTTC.

This clone was counted between two and nine times. The gene calls are TRBV6-6 and TRBJ1-1; D remains ambiguous. CDR1 and CDR2 (germline): MNHNY, SVGAGI (reference sequence). The CDR3 contains 15 residues. V dropped 2 bases and J dropped 3 bases, with 13 bases sitting between them. CDR3 coding DNA: TGTGCCAGCAGTTACCCCGCAAATCCCCACACTGAAGCTTTCTTT. This gives the protein CASSYPANPHTEAFF.

The chain has TRBV19 and TRBJ1-4; 8 bases align to TRBD1. Germline V CDR1 and CDR2: LNHDA, SQIVND (reference sequence). With V trimmed by 6 bases and J by 5 bases, 8 bases remained unmatched. The CDR3 is 15 residues long. CDR3 amino acids: CASSPAGGANEKLFF. CDR3 DNA: TGTGCCAGTAGCCCCGCAGGGGGCGCCAATGAAAAACTGTTTTTT. The full variable domain, completed using reference TRBV19 and TRBJ1-4, is DGGITQSPKYLFRKEGQNVTLSCEQNLNHDAMYWYRQDPGQGLRLIYYSQIVNDFQKGDIAEGYSVSREKKESFPLTVTSAQKNPTAFYLCASSPAGGANEKLFFGSGTQLSVL.

This clone has only one observation. J is TRBJ2-2 and V is TRBV5-4; TRBD2 aligns across 14 bases. V was clipped by 4 bases and J by 6 bases; unmatched bases: 5. Germline V gives CDR1 SGHNT, CDR2 YYREEE (reference sequence). The CDR3 spans 16 residues. The CDR3 is CASSRGTSGSSGELFF. In DNA, the CDR3 is TGTGCCAGCAGCCGTGGGACTAGCGGGAGTTCCGGGGAGCTGTTTTTT.

The chain uses TRBV29-1 and TRBJ1-2; TRBD1 aligns across 8 bases. V gave up 7 bases and J gave up 6 bases; unmatched junction bases: 4. CDR3 size: 11 residues. Germline-derived CDR1 and CDR2 are SQVTM and ANQGSEA. CDR3 DNA sequence: TGCAGCGCCTACAGGGGGGATGGCTACACCTTC. Its translation is CSAYRGDGYTF.